Listed below are T cell receptor beta chains from one sample, sequenced in a study of blood T cell repertoires in COVID-19. Clones were sequenced by immunoSEQ multiplex PCR, and TCRdb holds only the in-frame ones, with some missing. There are about 14,000 clones in the sample; roughly 83% occur only once, and 15% to 20% lies in the top ten. The material sequenced was peripheral blood. Receptors originate from a middle-aged man with active or convalescent COVID-19. CDR3s include the opening cysteine and the closing phenylalanine or tryptophan. D genes are given only for firm matches. Some rows have no size entry. The others give once, few or many, or a class for an expanded clone.

d_call	v_call	j_call	clone_size	cdr3_aa	cdr3_nt
TRBD2	TRBV4-1	TRBJ2-5	.	CASSQVFVSDPGTKYF	TGCGCCAGCAGCCAAGTTTTTGTTTCCGACCCCGGGACTAAGTACTTC
TRBD1	TRBV5-1	TRBJ2-7	.	CASSLELTGVYEQYF	TGCGCCAGCAGCCTGGAACTAACAGGGGTCTACGAGCAGTACTTC
TRBD2	TRBV3-1/TRBV3-2	TRBJ2-3	.	CASSQDLGSGGLPVTQYF	TGTGCCAGCAGCCAAGATCTAGGGAGCGGGGGGCTTCCTGTCACGCAGTATTTT
TRBD1	TRBV6-5	TRBJ2-5	once	CASSRDREETQYF	TGTGCCAGCAGTCGAGACAGGGAAGAGACCCAGTACTTC
.	TRBV12-2	TRBJ2-7	few	CASRLRSPHRQIPYEQYF	TGTGCAAGTCGCTTAAGGTCCCCCCACCGACAGATTCCCTACGAGCAGTACTTC
TRBD1	TRBV14	TRBJ2-7	.	CASSTGGKQYF	TGTGCCAGCAGCACAGGGGGTAAGCAGTACTTC
.	TRBV24-1	TRBJ2-7	.	CATHEDTWYEQYF	TGTGCCACACATGAGGACACTTGGTACGAGCAGTACTTC
TRBD1	TRBV19	TRBJ2-7	.	CASSGGTGDPYEQYF	TGTGCCAGTAGTGGCGGGACAGGGGATCCCTACGAGCAGTACTTC
.	TRBV5-1	TRBJ1-3	.	CASSLSTAGNTIYF	TGCGCCAGCAGCTTGTCGACAGCTGGAAACACCATATATTTT
TRBD1	TRBV24-1	TRBJ2-7	.	CATSDFTGDSYEQYF	TGTGCCACCAGTGATTTCACAGGGGACTCCTACGAGCAGTACTTC
.	TRBV28	TRBJ2-5	.	CASSLAGTQETQYF	TGTGCCAGCAGTCTCGCAGGGACACAAGAGACCCAGTACTTC
TRBD1	TRBV29-1	TRBJ1-1	.	CSVEQTGGTEAFF	TGCAGCGTTGAACAAACAGGGGGCACTGAAGCTTTCTTT
.	TRBV2	TRBJ1-1	.	CASSQDSEAFF	TGTGCCAGCAGTCAAGACAGTGAAGCTTTCTTT
.	TRBV12-5	TRBJ1-2	.	CASGLAGADYGYTF	TGTGCTAGTGGTTTGGCAGGGGCCGACTATGGCTACACCTTC
.	TRBV11-2	TRBJ1-6	few	CASSAQGNSPLHF	TGTGCCAGCAGCGCTCAGGGGAATTCACCCCTCCACTTT
.	TRBV2	TRBJ2-7	.	CASSAAGSYEQYF	TGTGCCAGCAGTGCCGCAGGATCCTACGAGCAGTACTTC
.	TRBV5-1	TRBJ2-7	.	CASSFSSGQNYEQYF	TGCGCCAGCAGCTTTTCCAGCGGGCAAAACTACGAGCAGTACTTC
.	TRBV11-3	TRBJ2-2	.	CASSPQEGGELFF	TGTGCCAGCAGCCCCCAGGAAGGCGGGGAGCTGTTTTTT
.	TRBV24-1	TRBJ1-5	medium-sized	CAPKIMDYPLYSNQPQHF	TGTGCCCCGAAAATTATGGACTATCCCTTATATAGCAATCAGCCCCAGCATTTT
.	TRBV15	TRBJ1-2	.	CATRIPGGSNYGYTF	TGTGCCACCAGGATCCCCGGTGGGAGTAACTATGGCTACACCTTC
TRBD1	TRBV18	TRBJ2-7	.	CASSPIDRAYEQYF	TGTGCCAGCTCACCCATAGACAGGGCATACGAGCAGTACTTC
TRBD1	TRBV11-2	TRBJ2-7	.	CASSSQPGQGAYEQYF	TGTGCCAGCAGCTCACAACCGGGACAGGGGGCCTACGAGCAGTACTTC
TRBD2	TRBV5-1	TRBJ2-1	.	CASSFHSGGAINEQFF	TGCGCCAGCAGCTTCCATAGCGGGGGGGCAATCAATGAGCAGTTCTTC
TRBD1	TRBV18	TRBJ1-1	.	CASSPQGEAEAFF	TGTGCCAGCTCACCGCAGGGGGAGGCTGAAGCTTTCTTT
TRBD2	TRBV11-2	TRBJ2-3	.	CASSLAAGVSTDTQYF	TGTGCCAGCAGCTTAGCGGCGGGGGTGAGCACAGATACGCAGTATTTT
TRBD1	TRBV6-5	TRBJ2-7	once	CASSFESTGGGQYF	TGTGCCAGCAGTTTCGAATCGACAGGGGGTGGGCAGTACTTC
.	TRBV2	TRBJ2-2	.	CASRGQPAPQLFF	TGTGCCAGCAGGGGACAACCCGCCCCGCAGCTGTTTTTT
.	TRBV25-1	TRBJ1-5	.	CASSGENQPQHF	TGTGCCAGCAGTGGAGAAAATCAGCCCCAGCATTTT
.	TRBV2	TRBJ1-2	.	CASSGALRRYGYTF	TGTGCCAGCAGTGGGGCCCTTCGTCGCTATGGCTACACCTTC
.	TRBV10-1	TRBJ2-3	.	CASLHTGHLTDTQYF	TGCGCCAGCCTTCATACGGGACATCTCACAGATACGCAGTATTTT
.	TRBV5-6	TRBJ2-7	once	CASSLEYQTFHYEQYF	TGTGCCAGCAGCTTGGAATATCAGACATTTCACTACGAGCAGTACTTC
.	TRBV3-1/TRBV3-2	TRBJ2-5	.	CASSQGRGPGETQYF	TGTGCCAGCAGCCAAGGGAGGGGGCCAGGGGAGACCCAGTACTTC
.	TRBV6-1	TRBJ1-2	.	CASSEAMAYGYTF	TGTGCCAGCAGTGAAGCGATGGCCTATGGCTACACCTTC
.	TRBV5-1	TRBJ2-4	.	CASSLASTVQVGPLAKNIQYF	TGCGCCAGCAGCTTGGCCTCTACCGTACAAGTGGGGCCCCTAGCCAAAAACATTCAGTACTTC
TRBD1	TRBV29-1	TRBJ2-7	.	CSVPAGTGGDHEQYF	TGCAGCGTCCCCGCTGGGACAGGGGGCGACCACGAGCAGTACTTC
TRBD1	TRBV27	TRBJ1-4	.	CASSHTGGNEKLFF	TGTGCCAGCAGCCACACAGGGGGGAATGAAAAACTGTTTTTT
.	TRBV6-5	TRBJ1-3	once	CAIRQSSGNTIYF	TGTGCCATCAGACAGAGCTCTGGAAACACCATATATTTT
.	TRBV7-6	TRBJ1-6	.	CASSGRDTGMYNSPLHF	TGTGCCAGCAGCGGCCGGGACACCGGGATGTATAATTCACCCCTCCACTTT
.	TRBV20-1	TRBJ1-5	.	CSARGGRAQHF	TGCAGTGCTAGAGGGGGCAGAGCCCAGCATTTT
.	TRBV3-1/TRBV3-2	TRBJ2-7	.	CASSRRGVYEQYF	TGTGCCAGCAGCCGAAGGGGCGTCTACGAGCAGTACTTC
.	TRBV3-1/TRBV3-2	TRBJ1-2	few	CASSLQAGVRVYGYTF	TGTGCCAGCAGCCTACAAGCAGGGGTAAGGGTCTATGGCTACACCTTC
TRBD1	TRBV12-3/TRBV12-4	TRBJ1-1	.	CASRPDRAEAFF	TGTGCCAGCAGGCCGGACAGGGCTGAAGCTTTCTTT
.	TRBV6-2/TRBV6-3	TRBJ2-5	.	CASSDSPEETQYF	TGTGCCAGCAGTGACAGCCCCGAAGAGACCCAGTACTTC
.	TRBV19	TRBJ2-5	few	CASSIGAAQTQYF	TGTGCCAGTAGTATAGGCGCCGCCCAGACCCAGTACTTC